These 24 T cell receptor beta chains share one sample of origin, sequenced in a study of blood T cell repertoires in COVID-19. Assay used: immunoSEQ multiplex PCR; TCRdb lists only in-frame clones, some missing. The data contain about 160,000 clones, approximately 84% of them seen just once; the ten biggest clones take up about 5.8%. The sample was PBMCs or T cells enriched from blood (not recorded which). These receptors all stem from a woman in her thirties or forties with acute COVID-19.

The chain combines TRBV2 with TRBJ1-6; 8 positions agree with TRBD1. The germline V gene has CDR1 SNHLY and CDR2 FYNNEI. J was trimmed by 2 bases and V by 6 bases; bases with no gene match: 3. The CDR3 is made up of 15 amino acids. The CDR3 DNA is TGTGCCAGCAGACTACAGGGGGCCTATAATTCACCCCTCCACTTT. Translation: CASRLQGAYNSPLHF.

The gene calls are TRBV15 and TRBJ1-1; D is possibly TRBD1 (5 bases). The CDR3 extends over 15 amino acids. The germline V and J ends were trimmed by 0 bases and 1 base, with 9 bases remaining between them. The germline V gene has CDR1 LNHNV and CDR2 YYDKDF (reference sequence). CDR3 sequence reads: CATSREKGQNTEAFF. In DNA form, the CDR3 reads TGTGCCACCAGCAGAGAGAAAGGACAGAACACTGAAGCTTTCTTT.

The chain links TRBV19 to TRBJ1-2; D is unresolved. V was clipped by 4 bases and J by 2 bases, with 8 bases between them. Germline CDR1 and CDR2: LNHDA and SQIVND (reference sequence). This CDR3 is 13 amino acids long. In DNA, the CDR3 is TGTGCCAGTAGTAGTGCGGTAAACTATGGCTACACCTTC. Amino acid sequence: CASSSAVNYGYTF. Variable domain in full (rest from reference TRBV19 and TRBJ1-2): DGGITQSPKYLFRKEGQNVTLSCEQNLNHDAMYWYRQDPGQGLRLIYYSQIVNDFQKGDIAEGYSVSREKKESFPLTVTSAQKNPTAFYLCASSSAVNYGYTFGSGTRLTVV.

The chain joins TRBV5-6 to TRBJ1-1; D is unclear. Trimming removed 3 bases at V and 4 bases at J, with 19 bases between. Germline CDR1 is SGHDT and CDR2 is YYEEEE. This CDR3 comprises 16 residues. The CDR3 region is CASSSGVWQEATEAFF. The CDR3 bases are TGTGCCAGCAGCTCAGGCGTCTGGCAGGAGGCCACTGAAGCTTTCTTT. Drawing the rest from reference TRBV5-6 and TRBJ1-1, the complete variable domain is DAGVTQSPTHLIKTRGQQVTLRCSPKSGHDTVSWYQQALGQGPQFIFQYYEEEERQRGNFPDRFSGHQFPNYSSELNVNALLLGDSALYLCASSSGVWQEATEAFFGQGTRLTVV.

This chain links TRBV5-1 with TRBJ2-2; 9 nucleotides agree with TRBD2. The CDR3 is made up of 16 amino acids. In germline, CDR1 is SGHRS, CDR2 YFSETQ. Trimming at V came to 0 bases and at J to 6 bases, leaving 6 bases not matched to a gene. The DNA for the CDR3 is TGCGCCAGCAGCTTGGAAGGCGGGAGGGCCTCCGGGGAGCTGTTTTTT. Protein product: CASSLEGGRASGELFF.

V usage is TRBV9 and J usage is TRBJ2-3; TRBD2 agrees at 11 bases. Unmatched junction bases numbered 5, after V lost 3 bases and J lost 5 bases. The CDR3 sequence is 15 residues long. Germline CDR1 reads SGDLS; CDR2 reads YYNGEE. CDR3 region: CASSGISGRGDTQYF. As DNA, the CDR3 is TGTGCCAGCAGCGGAATTAGCGGGAGGGGAGATACGCAGTATTTT.

The genes are TRBV11-1 and TRBJ2-1; perhaps TRBD1 as D (5 bases). With 5 bases removed from V and 3 bases from J, the gap between germline ends came to 14 bases. The CDR3 loop spans 15 amino acids. Germline CDR1 SGHAT, CDR2 FQDESV (reference sequence). CDR3 residues: CASSPRPDSYNEQFF. Here the CDR3 DNA reads TGTGCCAGCAGCCCCCGACCCGACAGCTACAATGAGCAGTTCTTC.

The chain uses TRBV29-1 and TRBJ2-1; D is perhaps TRBD2 (6 bases). This CDR3 has 14 amino acids. The germline V and J ends were trimmed by 6 bases and 0 bases, with 12 bases remaining between them. Germline CDR1 and CDR2: SQVTM and ANQGSEA. CDR3 DNA: TGCAGCGTCGGACCCGGGAGCTCCTACAATGAGCAGTTCTTC. Its translation: CSVGPGSSYNEQFF.

This clone was detected only a few times. The chain has TRBV5-5 and TRBJ2-1, with 8 nucleotides matching TRBD2. The CDR3 runs to 17 residues. Germline V CDR1 and CDR2: SGHKS, YYEKEE (reference sequence). The J segment lost 3 bases and the V segment lost 3 bases, leaving 11 bases of the junction unmatched. Here the CDR3 reads CASSSQVAGGLYNEQFF. The DNA for the CDR3 is TGTGCCAGCAGCTCCCAGGTCGCGGGAGGACTCTACAATGAGCAGTTCTTC.

Concerning this clone itself: Other nucleotide sequences in the sample specify the same CDR3. This chain uses TRBV12-3 or TRBV12-4 with TRBJ1-2; D is possibly TRBD1 (6 bases). The V end was cut by 5 bases, the J end by 2 bases, with 6 bases between. The CDR3 loop spans 12 amino acids. This CDR3 is CASSGQNYGYTF. Written as DNA, the CDR3 is TGTGCCAGCAGTGGACAGAACTATGGCTACACCTTC.

The rearrangement links TRBV5-1 to TRBJ1-6; no clear D gene. With 0 bases removed from V and 8 bases from J, the gap between germline ends came to 12 bases. From germline, CDR1 is SGHRS and CDR2 YFSETQ. The CDR3 length is 15 residues. The DNA of the CDR3 is TGCGCCAGCAGCTTGGCCCCGCCGGGTTATTCACCCCTCCACTTT. Translating it yields CASSLAPPGYSPLHF.

The V call is TRBV6-5, the J call TRBJ1-1, with no clear D. In germline, CDR1 is MNHEY, CDR2 SVGAGI. This CDR3 is built from 13 residues. V lost 2 bases, J lost 7 bases, and 11 bases lay in between. DNA for the CDR3: TGTGCCAGCAGTTACCACAGAACCAATGAAGCTTTCTTT. Protein sequence: CASSYHRTNEAFF.

The chain joins TRBV7-8 to TRBJ2-3, with 11 bases aligning to TRBD2. The trim removed 5 bases at V and 5 bases at J, leaving 6 bases unmatched. The germline V gene encodes CDR1 SGHVS and CDR2 FQNEAQ. The CDR3 is made up of 15 amino acids. The CDR3 here is CASSPLAGVRDTQYF. The CDR3 region has the DNA TGTGCCAGCAGCCCACTAGCGGGAGTAAGAGATACGCAGTATTTT.

CDR3 residues: CASTILGGGFTEAFF. CDR3 bases: TGTGCCAGTACCATTCTGGGCGGGGGTTTCACTGAAGCTTTCTTT. The V and J genes are TRBV19 and TRBJ1-1; D is perhaps TRBD1 (5 bases). Trimming removed 7 bases from V and 4 bases from J, with 19 bases in between. Germline CDR1 reads LNHDA; CDR2 reads SQIVND (reference sequence). CDR3 length: 15 amino acids.

This chain links TRBV25-1 with TRBJ1-1; D perhaps matches TRBD1 (5 bases). CDR1 and CDR2 from the germline V gene are MGHDK and SYGVNS. Trimming took off 6 bases at V and 5 bases at J, with 13 bases between the two ends. There are 13 residues in the CDR3. For the CDR3, the DNA is TGTGCCAGCAGCGTCATGGGGCGGACTGAAGCTTTCTTT. Encoded protein: CASSVMGRTEAFF.

V gene TRBV6-5 combines with J gene TRBJ1-1, with D unclear. CDR1 is MNHEY and CDR2 is SVGAGI in the germline V gene. The V and J ends lost 7 bases and 5 bases respectively, with 14 bases between them. The CDR3 has 13 residues. CDR3 bases: TGTGCCAGCATGGGAGGGTGGGGTACTGAAGCTTTCTTT. It specifies CASMGGWGTEAFF.

The chain joins TRBV24-1 to TRBJ1-5, with D maybe TRBD1 (6 bases). This CDR3 is 14 amino acids long. The germline V gene encodes CDR1 KGHDR and CDR2 SFDVKD. Trimming stripped 9 bases from V and 0 bases from J, with 11 bases between. Written as DNA, the CDR3 is TGTGCCACCGAGGACAGCAATAGCAATCAGCCCCAGCATTTT. Translating gives CATEDSNSNQPQHF.

This clone has a handful of counts. This chain links TRBV7-2 with TRBJ2-5; 7 bases match TRBD1. CDR1 and CDR2 from the germline V gene are SGHTA and FQGNSA. The CDR3 sequence is 14 residues long. The J segment lost 1 base and the V segment lost 6 bases, leaving 5 bases of the junction unmatched. The CDR3 DNA is TGTGCCAGCAGGGGCCGGGACAGCCAAGAGACCCAGTACTTC. Protein sequence: CASRGRDSQETQYF.

A single count supports this clone. The genes are TRBV5-1 and TRBJ2-2, with a possible D match to TRBD2 (6 bases). Trimming left V 2 bases short and J 4 bases short, with 21 bases between. The germline CDR1 and CDR2 sequences are SGHRS and YFSETQ. This CDR3 spans 18 amino acids. The CDR3 loop is CASSFLLGAAGSTGELFF. CDR3 in DNA: TGCGCCAGCAGCTTCTTACTTGGGGCAGCGGGCTCCACCGGGGAGCTGTTTTTT.

The genes are TRBV18 and TRBJ1-2; no clear D. V lost 6 bases, J lost 4 bases, and 21 bases lay in between. From germline, CDR1 is KGHSH and CDR2 LQKENI. The CDR3 sequence is 16 residues long. CDR3 DNA sequence: TGTGCCAGCTCCTCCGTCGTCGTAACTTCGCTCTATGGCTACACCTTC. Protein: CASSSVVVTSLYGYTF.

The V gene is TRBV19, the J gene TRBJ2-1; 9 bases are shared with TRBD2. Germline lookup yields CDR1 LNHDA and CDR2 SQIVND (reference sequence). The CDR3 totals 16 residues. The junction had 7 bases not matched to a gene; V was cut back by 5 bases and J by 2 bases. DNA of the CDR3: TGTGCCAGTAGTTCGCGACTAGCGGAAACCTACAATGAGCAGTTCTTC. It specifies CASSSRLAETYNEQFF.

This clone has just one count. V gene TRBV3-1 (or the pseudogene TRBV3-2) combines with J gene TRBJ2-3; 8 bases are shared with TRBD2. V was clipped by 8 bases and J by 2 bases; unmatched bases: 9. Germline V gene data show CDR1 as LGHDT and CDR2 as YNNKEL (reference sequence). The CDR3 spans 15 residues. This CDR3 reads CASASFSGTTDTQYF. CDR3 nucleotide sequence: TGTGCCAGCGCAAGTTTTAGCGGGACCACAGATACGCAGTATTTT.

The chain carries TRBV3-1 (or the pseudogene TRBV3-2) and TRBJ1-1; possibly TRBD1 for D (5 bases). CDR3 length equals 14 residues. The germline V gene encodes CDR1 LGHDT and CDR2 YNNKEL (reference sequence). V was clipped by 1 base and J by 0 bases, with 6 bases between them. The CDR3 DNA is TGTGCCAGCAGCCAAGGACAGTTGAACACTGAAGCTTTCTTT. Encoded protein: CASSQGQLNTEAFF.

This chain connects TRBV2 to TRBJ2-1; 9 nucleotides match TRBD2. Losses at the gene ends were 9 bases for V and 2 bases for J; bases not matched to a gene: 5. Germline CDR1 and CDR2: SNHLY and FYNNEI. The CDR3 length is 14 residues. The CDR3 spells CARTLAGPYNEQFF. CDR3 nucleotide sequence: TGTGCCAGAACCCTAGCGGGACCCTACAATGAGCAGTTCTTC.